This TCR beta chain originates from a study of Ad26.COV2.S vaccination and SARS-CoV-2 variants. About the study: Intramuscular Ad26.COV2.S doses were given once or twice, 56 days apart. Study-level points and caveats: Vaccine and placebo recipients had similar non-spike TCR breadth.

Sample treatment: 15 to 20 received Ad26.COV2.S at low or high dose, single or two shots; 5 received placebo; per-sample allocation not given. Day 63 after the first injection of vaccine or placebo was the sampling time. Sequencing used immunoSEQ multiplex PCR; TCRdb keeps in-frame clones, though not all of them. The sample has hundreds of thousands of clones, about nine tenths seen once. Concerning this clone: No antigen is known for it.

Sequenced here: peripheral blood, sampled in a trial of Ad26.COV2.S vaccine versus placebo. The clonotype originates from a person between 18 and 65 years old who received the Ad26.COV2.S COVID-19 vaccine or a placebo.

This chain's CDR3 is CASSLILGGVYEQYF. In DNA form, the CDR3 reads TGTGCCAGCAGCTTAATATTAGGAGGGGTCTACGAGCAGTACTTC. The rearrangement joins TRBV11-2 to TRBJ2-7; D might be TRBD2 (6 bases). Germline V gene lookup returns CDR1 SGHAT and CDR2 FQNNGV. With 2 bases removed from V and 3 bases from J, the gap between germline ends came to 14 bases. This CDR3 is 15 amino acids long.